Listed below are T cell receptor beta chains from one sample, sequenced in a study of blood T cell repertoires in COVID-19. Using immunoSEQ multiplex PCR, the repertoire was profiled, and TCRdb retains in-frame clones only, with some absent. Of 200,000 to 250,000 clones listed, about 82% are singletons. The sample consisted of peripheral blood. The receptor source for this set is a woman aged 80 or older with acute or convalescent COVID-19. Both conserved end residues are part of each CDR3. The order of the fields is clone size, V gene, D gene, J gene, CDR3 DNA, CDR3 protein. A D gene is named only where the DNA matches it firmly. For some rows the clone size is stated as once, few or many, or as a class when expanded; others skip it.

>NA|TRBV5-1|NA|TRBJ2-3
TGCGCCAGCAGCTATAGGGCGGGGGCTAGCACAGATACGCAGTATTTT
CASSYRAGASTDTQYF
>NA|TRBV5-1|TRBD1|TRBJ2-5
TGCGCCAGCAGCCCCGGGACAGGGGAAGAGACCCAGTACTTC
CASSPGTGEETQYF
>once|TRBV3-1/TRBV3-2|TRBD1|TRBJ1-4
TGTGCCAGCAGCCAAGATTTGTATTTGGGACAGGCTAATGAAAAACTGTTTTTT
CASSQDLYLGQANEKLFF
>NA|TRBV19|NA|TRBJ1-2
TGTGCCAGTAGTATAGGAGGCGATAACTATGGCTACACCTTC
CASSIGGDNYGYTF
>NA|TRBV19|TRBD1|TRBJ1-4
TGTGCCAGTAGAGAGACAGGGAAGGGCGAAAAACTGTTTTTT
CASRETGKGEKLFF
>NA|TRBV4-3|NA|TRBJ2-7
TGCGCCAGCAGCCAAAATCGAGAATTTAAGCAGTACTTC
CASSQNREFKQYF
>few|TRBV7-2|TRBD1|TRBJ2-2
TGTGCCAGCAGCTTATTAGGGACAGGGGCCGGGATAACCGGGGAGCTGTTTTTT
CASSLLGTGAGITGELFF
>NA|TRBV21-1|NA|TRBJ1-4
TGTGCCAGCAGCAAAAGGGGCAGTCCTACCTTAAATGAAAAACTGTTTTTT
CASSKRGSPTLNEKLFF
>few|TRBV5-1|NA|TRBJ1-1
TGCGCCAGCAGCTTGGGGTATGGACAGCCGAACACTGAAGCTTTCTTT
CASSLGYGQPNTEAFF
>NA|TRBV6-6|TRBD1|TRBJ1-5
TGTGCCAGCAGTTACGACAGGGATAGCAATCAGCCCCAGCATTTT
CASSYDRDSNQPQHF
>many|TRBV6-5|NA|TRBJ1-4
TGTGCCAGCAGTTACCGGGGGACTAATGAAAAACTGTTTTTT
CASSYRGTNEKLFF